These 3 T cell receptor beta chains were sequenced from one sample in a study of blood T cell repertoires in COVID-19. Method: immunoSEQ multiplex PCR; TCRdb's copy keeps in-frame clones and lacks some. The profile shows about 150,000 clones, 84% of them singletons. What was sequenced was peripheral blood. All receptors derive from a man between 18 and 35 years old with active or convalescent COVID-19.

With regard to this clone: At one end, the junction sequence differs from germline, possibly due to a read error. V gene TRBV2 combines with J gene TRBJ2-1; perhaps TRBD2 as D (5 bases). Germline V CDR1 and CDR2: SNHLY, FYNNEI. The CDR3 has 14 residues. CDR3 bases: TGTGCCAGCAGCGCCGGAATGCCCCCGGTAGGAGCGGTCTTC. It codes for CASSAGMPPVGAVF.

The chain employs TRBV25-1 and TRBJ1-2; D might be TRBD1 (5 bases). The V gene's germline CDR1 is MGHDK and CDR2 SYGVNS. The V end lost 7 bases, the J end lost 3 bases, and 24 bases lay between the germline ends. This CDR3 has 17 residues. The CDR3 nucleotides are TGTGCCAGCACCCCCTTGGGGCAGGGAAAGTCGGACTATGGCTACACCTTC. Translated: CASTPLGQGKSDYGYTF.

This chain connects TRBV3-1 (or the pseudogene TRBV3-2) to TRBJ2-2, with TRBD2 identical over 8 bases. Trimming cost V 5 bases and J 0 bases; bases outside gene matches: 5. Germline values: CDR1 LGHDT, CDR2 YNNKEL (reference sequence). This CDR3 region has 16 residues. CDR3 sequence reads: CASSARTSPNTGELFF. As DNA, the CDR3 is TGTGCCAGCAGCGCCCGGACTAGCCCGAACACCGGGGAGCTGTTTTTT.